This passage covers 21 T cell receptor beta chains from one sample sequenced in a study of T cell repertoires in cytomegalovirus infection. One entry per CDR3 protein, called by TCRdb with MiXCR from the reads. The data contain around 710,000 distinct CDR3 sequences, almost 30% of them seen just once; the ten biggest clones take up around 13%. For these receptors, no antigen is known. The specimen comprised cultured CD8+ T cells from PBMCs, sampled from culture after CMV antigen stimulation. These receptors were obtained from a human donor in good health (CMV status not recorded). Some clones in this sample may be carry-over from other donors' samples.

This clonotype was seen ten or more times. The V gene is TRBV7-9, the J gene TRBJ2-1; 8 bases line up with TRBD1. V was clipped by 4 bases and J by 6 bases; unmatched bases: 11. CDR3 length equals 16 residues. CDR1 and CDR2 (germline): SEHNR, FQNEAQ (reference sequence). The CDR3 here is CASSSVMQGAINEQFF. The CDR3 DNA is TGTGCCAGCAGCTCCGTAATGCAGGGGGCAATCAATGAGCAGTTCTTC.

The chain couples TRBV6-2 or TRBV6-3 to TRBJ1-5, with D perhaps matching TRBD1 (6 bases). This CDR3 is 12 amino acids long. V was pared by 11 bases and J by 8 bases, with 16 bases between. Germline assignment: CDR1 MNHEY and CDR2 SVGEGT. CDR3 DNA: TGTGCCTCCGTCGGGGGCAGGGAGCCCCAGCATTTT. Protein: CASVGGREPQHF.

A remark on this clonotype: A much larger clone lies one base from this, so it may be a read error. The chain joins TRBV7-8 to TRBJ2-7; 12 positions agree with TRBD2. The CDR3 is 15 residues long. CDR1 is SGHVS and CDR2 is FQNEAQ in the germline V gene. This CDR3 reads CAGSSGLAGPYEQYF. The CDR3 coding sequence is TGTGCCGGCAGCTCCGGACTAGCGGGGCCCTACGAGCAGTACTTC.

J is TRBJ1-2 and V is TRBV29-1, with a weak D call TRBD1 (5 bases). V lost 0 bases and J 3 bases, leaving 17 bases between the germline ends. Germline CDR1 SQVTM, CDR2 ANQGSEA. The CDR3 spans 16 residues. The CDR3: CSVEDLHIWGDYGYTF. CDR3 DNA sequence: TGCAGCGTTGAAGATCTTCATATTTGGGGGGACTATGGCTACACCTTC.

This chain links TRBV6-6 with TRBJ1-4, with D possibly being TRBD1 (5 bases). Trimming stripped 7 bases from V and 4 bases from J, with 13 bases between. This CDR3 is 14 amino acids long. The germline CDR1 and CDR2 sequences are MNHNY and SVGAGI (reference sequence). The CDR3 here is CASTQGKINEKLFF. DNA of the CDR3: TGTGCCAGCACTCAGGGCAAGATTAATGAAAAACTGTTTTTT.

The DNA of the CDR3 is TGTGCCAGCAGCTACCAGACAGGGCGAGATAGCAATCAGCCCCAGCATTTT. This codes for CASSYQTGRDSNQPQHF. The chain uses TRBV5-4 and TRBJ1-5; 7 nucleotides line up with TRBD1. The V and J ends lost 3 bases and 0 bases, in that order; junction bases with no gene match: 9. The germline V gene encodes CDR1 SGHNT and CDR2 YYREEE (reference sequence). This CDR3 spans 17 amino acids.

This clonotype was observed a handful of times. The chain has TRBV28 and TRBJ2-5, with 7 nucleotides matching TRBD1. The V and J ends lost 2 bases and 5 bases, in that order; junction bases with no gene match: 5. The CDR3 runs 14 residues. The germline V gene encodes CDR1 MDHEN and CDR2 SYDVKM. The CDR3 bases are TGTGCCAGCAGTTTAAGGGGGCGTTCGGAGACCCAGTACTTC. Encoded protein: CASSLRGRSETQYF.

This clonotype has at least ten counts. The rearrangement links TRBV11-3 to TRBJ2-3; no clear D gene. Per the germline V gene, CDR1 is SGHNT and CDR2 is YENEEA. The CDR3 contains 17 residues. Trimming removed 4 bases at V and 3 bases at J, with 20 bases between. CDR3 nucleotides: TGTGCCAGCAGCTACACCCCGTTGGCGGTTGGGACAGATACGCAGTATTTT. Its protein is CASSYTPLAVGTDTQYF.

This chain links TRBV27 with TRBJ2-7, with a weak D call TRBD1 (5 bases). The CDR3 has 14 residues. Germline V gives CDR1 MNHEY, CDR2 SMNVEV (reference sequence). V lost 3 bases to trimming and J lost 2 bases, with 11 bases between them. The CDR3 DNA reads TGTGCCAGCAGTTTCCGGGCAGGGCCCTACGAGCAGTACTTC. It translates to CASSFRAGPYEQYF.

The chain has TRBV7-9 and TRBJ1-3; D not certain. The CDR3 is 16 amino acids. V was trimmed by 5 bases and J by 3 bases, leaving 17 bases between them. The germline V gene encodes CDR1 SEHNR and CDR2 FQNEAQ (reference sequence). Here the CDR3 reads CASSPTSERVGNTIYF. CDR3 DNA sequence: TGTGCCAGCAGCCCCACCTCGGAGAGGGTTGGAAACACCATATATTTT.

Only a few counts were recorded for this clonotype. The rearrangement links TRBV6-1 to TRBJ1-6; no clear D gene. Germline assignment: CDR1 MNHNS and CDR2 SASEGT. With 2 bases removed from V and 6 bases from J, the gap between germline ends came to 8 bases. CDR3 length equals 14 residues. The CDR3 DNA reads TGTGCCAGCAGTGAATGGGATAGTAATTCACCCCTCCACTTT. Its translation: CASSEWDSNSPLHF.

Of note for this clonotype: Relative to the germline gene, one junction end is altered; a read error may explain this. The CDR3 reads CTSSTPDSGSTDTQYF. The CDR3 DNA sequence: TGTACCAGTAGTACCCCGGACAGCGGGTCGACAGATACGCAGTATTTT. This chain connects TRBV19 to TRBJ2-3, with D possibly being TRBD1 or TRBD2 (6 bases each). Germline lookup yields CDR1 LNHDA and CDR2 SQIVND (reference sequence). This CDR3 has 16 residues.

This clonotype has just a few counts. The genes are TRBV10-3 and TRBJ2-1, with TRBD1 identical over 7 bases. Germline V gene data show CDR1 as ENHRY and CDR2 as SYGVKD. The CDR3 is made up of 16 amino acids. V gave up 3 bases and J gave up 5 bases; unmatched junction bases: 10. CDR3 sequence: CAISDPGTAEDNEQFF. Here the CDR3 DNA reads TGTGCCATCAGTGACCCCGGGACAGCTGAAGACAATGAGCAGTTCTTC.

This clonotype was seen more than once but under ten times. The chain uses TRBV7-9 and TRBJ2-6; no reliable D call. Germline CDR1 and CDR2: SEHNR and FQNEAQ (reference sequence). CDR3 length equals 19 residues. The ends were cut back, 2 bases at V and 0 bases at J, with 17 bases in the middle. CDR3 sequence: CASSLRGTSLGSGANVLTF. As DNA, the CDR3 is TGTGCCAGCAGCTTACGAGGCACGTCCTTAGGCTCTGGGGCCAACGTCCTGACTTTC.

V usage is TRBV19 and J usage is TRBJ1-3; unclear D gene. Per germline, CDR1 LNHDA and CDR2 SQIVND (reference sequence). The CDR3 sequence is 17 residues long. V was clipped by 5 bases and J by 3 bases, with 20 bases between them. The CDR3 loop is CASSSPDQHIFGNTIYF. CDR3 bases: TGTGCCAGTAGTTCACCGGACCAACACATCTTTGGAAACACCATATATTTT.

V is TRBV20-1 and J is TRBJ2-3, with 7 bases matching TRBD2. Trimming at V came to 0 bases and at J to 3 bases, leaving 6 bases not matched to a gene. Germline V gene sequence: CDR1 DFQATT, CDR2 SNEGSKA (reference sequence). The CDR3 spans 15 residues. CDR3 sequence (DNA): TGCAGTGCTAGAGACTCTGGCGGGAGAACAGATACGCAGTATTTT. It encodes CSARDSGGRTDTQYF.

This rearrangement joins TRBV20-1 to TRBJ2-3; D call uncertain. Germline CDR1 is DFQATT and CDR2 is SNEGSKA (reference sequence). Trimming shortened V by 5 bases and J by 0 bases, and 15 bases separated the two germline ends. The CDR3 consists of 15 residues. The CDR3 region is CSAGRLPGSTDTQYF. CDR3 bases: TGCAGTGCTGGAAGACTGCCTGGGAGCACAGATACGCAGTATTTT.

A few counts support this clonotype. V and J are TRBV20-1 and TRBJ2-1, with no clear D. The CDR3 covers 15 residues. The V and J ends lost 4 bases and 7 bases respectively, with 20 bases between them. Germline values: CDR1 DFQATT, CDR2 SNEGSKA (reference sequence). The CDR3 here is CSATSGRSLGNEQFF. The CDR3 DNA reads TGCAGTGCTACCTCTGGTCGTAGTCTAGGGAATGAGCAGTTCTTC.

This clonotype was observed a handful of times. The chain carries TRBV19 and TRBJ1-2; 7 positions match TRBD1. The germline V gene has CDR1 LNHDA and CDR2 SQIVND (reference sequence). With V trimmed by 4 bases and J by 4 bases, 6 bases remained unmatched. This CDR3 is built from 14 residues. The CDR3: CASSRGQPIYGYTF. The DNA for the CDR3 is TGTGCCAGTAGTAGGGGACAGCCCATCTATGGCTACACCTTC.

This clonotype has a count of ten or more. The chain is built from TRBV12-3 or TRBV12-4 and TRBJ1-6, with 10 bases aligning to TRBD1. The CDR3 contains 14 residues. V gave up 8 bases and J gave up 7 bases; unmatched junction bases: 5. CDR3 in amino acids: CASSSGQGNSPLHF. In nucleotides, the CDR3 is TGTGCCAGCTCTTCGGGACAGGGGAATTCACCCCTCCACTTT.

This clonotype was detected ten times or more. CDR3 nucleotides: TGTGCCAGCAGCTCGGACAGGGACCCAGCTAACTATGGCTACACCTTC. Its translation: CASSSDRDPANYGYTF. The chain is built from TRBV11-2 and TRBJ1-2, with 8 bases identical to TRBD1. The CDR3 has 16 residues. The V gene end was trimmed by 4 bases and the J gene end by 0 bases; junction bases not matched to a gene: 7. Germline V gives CDR1 SGHAT, CDR2 FQNNGV. The full variable domain, completed using reference TRBV11-2 and TRBJ1-2, is EAGVAQSPRYKIIEKRQSVAFWCNPISGHATLYWYQQILGQGPKLLIQFQNNGVVDDSQLPKDRFSAERLKGVDSTLKIQPAKLEDSAVYLCASSSDRDPANYGYTFGSGTRLTVV.